This TCR beta chain originates from a study of beta chain features in type 1 diabetes. Study conclusions and caveats: TCRB CDR3s were moderately but significantly shorter in Type 1 diabetes patients in all four CD4+ subsets.

As for this clone: The antigen remains undetermined.

Expressed TCRB transcripts were sequenced, since all the RNA that had been isolated was reverse transcribed. Sequencing was performed with immunoSEQ multiplex PCR; in TCRdb, only in-frame clones are kept and a portion is missing. The data contain around 400,000 clones, 10% to 15% of them singletons. One heparinised blood draw, averaging approximately 120 mL, came from each donor. CD45RO/CCR7/CD25/CD127/CD95/CD27 sorting isolated CD4+ naive, central memory, regulatory and stem cell-like memory cells. The specimen was naive CD4+ T cells from blood. The sequence was obtained from a young man in good health.

The CDR3 protein is CASSYDPGQGPHTF. The CDR3, as DNA: TGTGCCAGCAGTTACGACCCGGGACAGGGGCCCCACACCTTC. The chain carries TRBV6-5 and TRBJ1-2, with TRBD1 matching 10 bases. V was clipped by 2 bases and J by 12 bases; unmatched bases: 9. The germline V gene encodes CDR1 MNHEY and CDR2 SVGAGI. This CDR3 is 14 amino acids long.